A single sample gave rise to the 22 T cell receptor beta chains below, sequenced in a study of blood T cell repertoires in COVID-19. Clones were sequenced by immunoSEQ multiplex PCR, and TCRdb holds only the in-frame ones, with some missing. This table holds over 250,000 clones, 88% found once. The sample was peripheral blood. These receptors were obtained from a woman aged 40 to 50 who had recovered from COVID-19.

The chain employs TRBV6-2 or TRBV6-3 and TRBJ1-5; D is unclear. CDR3 length equals 16 residues. The V end lost 1 base, the J end lost 1 base, and 11 bases lay between the germline ends. Per the germline V gene, CDR1 is MNHEY and CDR2 is SVGEGT. CDR3 in DNA: TGTGCCAGCAGTTACTGGAGAGTACGAAGCAATCAGCCCCAGCATTTT. Translated: CASSYWRVRSNQPQHF.

The chain has TRBV13 and TRBJ2-7; 7 bases fit TRBD2. Germline CDR1 PRHDT, CDR2 FYEKMQ (reference sequence). The CDR3 has 12 residues. Trimming cost V 5 bases and J 6 bases; bases outside gene matches: 4. In nucleotides, the CDR3 is TGTGCCAGCAGCCCCTCGGGGGGCGAGCAGTACTTC. This translates into CASSPSGGEQYF.

The table lists this clone with a few counts. The sample carries other DNA sequences with the same CDR3. As DNA, the CDR3 is TGTGCCAGCAGCCTCCGGGGTCAGCCCCAGCATTTT. It is translated as CASSLRGQPQHF. The V and J genes are TRBV7-2 and TRBJ1-5; D not certain. The CDR3 runs 12 residues. Deletions cut 5 bases from V and 6 bases from J, with 8 bases between. CDR1 is SGHTA, CDR2 FQGNSA, per germline.

The V call is TRBV19, the J call TRBJ1-4; maybe TRBD1 (6 bases). The length of the CDR3 is 12 residues. Germline CDR1 and CDR2: LNHDA and SQIVND (reference sequence). V was clipped by 6 bases and J by 8 bases, with 10 bases between them. The CDR3 is CASSNQGEKLFF. The CDR3 coding sequence is TGTGCCAGTAGCAACCAGGGGGAAAAACTGTTTTTT. The full variable domain, completed using reference TRBV19 and TRBJ1-4, is DGGITQSPKYLFRKEGQNVTLSCEQNLNHDAMYWYRQDPGQGLRLIYYSQIVNDFQKGDIAEGYSVSREKKESFPLTVTSAQKNPTAFYLCASSNQGEKLFFGSGTQLSVL.

The rearrangement links TRBV18 to TRBJ2-1; 12 bases agree with TRBD2. CDR1 is KGHSH and CDR2 is LQKENI in the germline V gene. CDR3 size: 16 residues. V gave up 2 bases and J gave up 3 bases; unmatched junction bases: 2. The CDR3 DNA reads TGTGCCAGCTCACCAGGGACTAGCGGGTTCTACAATGAGCAGTTCTTC. Its protein product is CASSPGTSGFYNEQFF.

The CDR3 loop is CATSREDSSYEQYF. CDR3 sequence (DNA): TGTGCCACCAGCAGAGAGGACAGCTCCTACGAGCAGTACTTC. This chain uses TRBV15 with TRBJ2-7; D possibly corresponds to TRBD1 (6 bases). Trimming stripped 0 bases from V and 0 bases from J, with 6 bases between. The length of the CDR3 is 14 residues. Germline V gives CDR1 LNHNV, CDR2 YYDKDF (reference sequence). Based on the CDR3 plus reference TRBV15 and TRBJ2-7, the full variable domain is DAMVIQNPRYQVTQFGKPVTLSCSQTLNHNVMYWYQQKSSQAPKLLFHYYDKDFNNEADTPDNFQSRRPNTSFCFLDIRSPGLGDTAMYLCATSREDSSYEQYFGPGTRLTVT.

This clone was detected a few times. The chain combines TRBV7-9 with TRBJ2-1; 8 bases align to TRBD2. Unmatched junction bases numbered 6, after V lost 5 bases and J lost 6 bases. The CDR3 spans 14 residues. The germline CDR1 and CDR2 sequences are SEHNR and FQNEAQ (reference sequence). DNA for the CDR3: TGTGCCAGCAGCGCCCGGACTAGCTTCAATGAGCAGTTCTTC. This sequence encodes CASSARTSFNEQFF.

V usage is TRBV18 and J usage is TRBJ2-7; 11 bases agree with TRBD1. Trimming at V came to 6 bases and at J to 9 bases, leaving 10 bases not matched to a gene. Germline assignment: CDR1 KGHSH and CDR2 LQKENI. The CDR3 sequence is 14 residues long. CDR3 loop: CASSTGTGGSGQYF. Written as DNA, the CDR3 is TGTGCCAGCTCGACCGGGACAGGGGGAAGCGGGCAGTACTTC.

The chain uses TRBV19 and TRBJ1-5; no reliable D call. The V end lost 7 bases, the J end lost 2 bases, and 15 bases lay between the germline ends. Germline V gene sequence: CDR1 LNHDA, CDR2 SQIVND (reference sequence). This CDR3 is 15 amino acids long. CDR3: CASNRGSGGNQPQHF. In nucleotides, the CDR3 is TGTGCCAGTAACCGAGGATCCGGGGGCAATCAGCCCCAGCATTTT.

This chain links TRBV3-1 (or the pseudogene TRBV3-2) with TRBJ1-4; perhaps TRBD1 as D (6 bases). V was pared by 4 bases and J by 3 bases, with 15 bases between. Germline CDR1 and CDR2: LGHDT and YNNKEL (reference sequence). The CDR3 length is 16 residues. CDR3 DNA sequence: TGTGCCAGCAGCCCCCGTGGGGGGGCGGCTAATGAAAAACTGTTTTTT. Amino acid sequence: CASSPRGGAANEKLFF.

CDR3: CASSYWAGDGYTF. CDR3 nucleotide sequence: TGTGCCAGCAGTTACTGGGCAGGGGATGGCTACACCTTC. The chain joins TRBV6-5 to TRBJ1-2; TRBD1 might be the D (6 bases). The CDR3 runs to 13 residues. Trimming took 1 base from V and 6 from J, leaving 9 bases between them. Germline V gene data show CDR1 as MNHEY and CDR2 as SVGAGI.

The gene calls are TRBV7-2 and TRBJ2-1; no clear D. CDR3 size: 13 residues. The V end lost 5 bases, the J end lost 7 bases, and 12 bases lay between the germline ends. CDR1 is SGHTA and CDR2 is FQGNSA in the germline V gene. The CDR3: CASSPRPGNEQFF. The CDR3 nucleotides read TGTGCCAGCAGCCCCCGGCCGGGTAATGAGCAGTTCTTC.

The chain has TRBV27 and TRBJ2-1; TRBD1 agrees at 8 bases. Looked up from germline, CDR1 is MNHEY and CDR2 is SMNVEV (reference sequence). V dropped 6 bases and J dropped 5; count of bases not matched to a gene: 9. This CDR3 has 15 residues. Written as DNA, the CDR3 is TGTGCCAGCAGCATAACAGGGGGAGCCAACAATGAGCAGTTCTTC. Translating gives CASSITGGANNEQFF.

J is TRBJ1-4 and V is TRBV24-1; 10 bases are a match to TRBD1. V dropped 3 bases and J dropped 7; count of bases not matched to a gene: 7. CDR3 size: 16 residues. Germline V lookup: CDR1 KGHDR, CDR2 SFDVKD. The CDR3 loop reads CATSDPAGTGVEKLFF. The DNA of the CDR3 is TGTGCCACCAGTGATCCGGCCGGGACAGGGGTTGAAAAACTGTTTTTT.

This clone was counted a single time. The chain links TRBV7-9 to TRBJ1-1; TRBD1 aligns across 7 bases. Looked up from germline, CDR1 is SEHNR and CDR2 is FQNEAQ (reference sequence). The J segment lost 8 bases and the V segment lost 5 bases, leaving 20 bases of the junction unmatched. This CDR3 has 17 amino acids. CDR3 region: CASSHRDSGLIVPEAFF. Written as DNA, the CDR3 is TGTGCCAGCAGCCACCGGGACAGCGGACTTATTGTGCCGGAAGCTTTCTTT.

CDR3 sequence (DNA): TGTGCCACCAGCAGGTCCTCCGGGGGGGCTTTCTTT. This encodes CATSRSSGGAFF. The gene calls are TRBV15 and TRBJ1-1, with D perhaps matching TRBD1 (5 bases). Germline V gene lookup returns CDR1 LNHNV and CDR2 YYDKDF (reference sequence). Trimming shortened V by 3 bases and J by 11 bases, and 13 bases separated the two germline ends. The CDR3 spans 12 residues.

This rearrangement joins TRBV3-1 (or the pseudogene TRBV3-2) to TRBJ2-5, with 11 positions matching TRBD2. The CDR3 runs 15 residues. CDR1 and CDR2 from the germline V gene are LGHDT and YNNKEL (reference sequence). The V segment lost 2 bases and the J segment 5 bases; nucleotides outside the gene matches: 4. The CDR3 sequence is CASSQSSGRGETQYF. The CDR3 bases are TGTGCCAGCAGCCAAAGTAGCGGGAGGGGGGAGACCCAGTACTTC.

This chain links TRBV5-1 with TRBJ1-4; D gene unclear. Germline loops: CDR1 SGHRS, CDR2 YFSETQ. There are 16 residues in the CDR3. V lost 4 bases and J lost 7, with 20 bases in between. In nucleotides, the CDR3 is TGCGCCAGCAGCCCCGGTTTAGATCCCCAGGTTGAAAAACTGTTTTTT. This sequence encodes CASSPGLDPQVEKLFF.

On this clone itself: This CDR3 is also generated by other DNA sequences in the sample. The chain joins TRBV18 to TRBJ2-1; no reliable D call. The CDR3 runs 15 residues. CDR1 is KGHSH, CDR2 LQKENI, per germline. V gave up 3 bases and J gave up 0 bases, with 9 bases separating them. CDR3: CASSPPGGSYNEQFF. In DNA, the CDR3 is TGTGCCAGCTCACCCCCCGGCGGCTCCTACAATGAGCAGTTCTTC.

With respect to this clone: The same CDR3 also results from other DNA sequences found in this sample. This chain links TRBV30 with TRBJ1-5, with 8 bases fitting TRBD1. This CDR3 comprises 15 residues. V lost 1 base and J lost 2; bases outside the gene matches: 4. CDR1 and CDR2 (germline): GTSNPN, SVGIG (reference sequence). This CDR3 is CAWSAGTGGNQPQHF. CDR3 sequence (DNA): TGTGCCTGGAGTGCCGGGACAGGCGGCAATCAGCCCCAGCATTTT.

This clone was seen a single time. This chain links TRBV6-5 with TRBJ2-6, with 7 nucleotides matching TRBD1. The CDR3 spans 15 residues. The germline CDR1 and CDR2 sequences are MNHEY and SVGAGI. V lost 7 bases to trimming and J lost 4 bases; unmatched junction nucleotides: 7. Here the CDR3 reads CASNPTGQGANVLTF. For the CDR3, the DNA is TGTGCCAGCAACCCGACAGGGCAGGGGGCCAACGTCCTGACTTTC.

The chain carries TRBV11-3 and TRBJ2-5; D might be TRBD2 (6 bases). This CDR3 has 15 residues. V shed 1 base and J shed 3 bases, with 12 bases lying between them. Germline assignment: CDR1 SGHNT and CDR2 YENEEA. The CDR3 loop reads CASSLGGGVEETQYF. The CDR3 DNA follows: TGTGCCAGCAGCTTAGGGGGCGGGGTAGAAGAGACCCAGTACTTC.